The next 9 T cell receptor beta chains were all read from a single sample in a study of T cells in Graves' hyperthyroidism and ophthalmopathy. Regions amplified from RNA transcripts were the TCR beta CDR3 regions. The HTBI set primed first-round TCR CDR3 RT-PCR. TCRdb ran MiXCR on the multiplex PCR reads and lists one entry per CDR3 protein. The table has about 260,000 distinct CDR3 sequences, less than 30% seen once. The sample taken for sequencing was blood. All receptors derive from a man between 40 and 49 years old with Graves' hyperthyroidism that later progressed to Graves' ophthalmopathy.

The table lists this clonotype with many counts. The genes are TRBV6-5 and TRBJ2-7; 11 bases map to TRBD1. There are 14 residues in the CDR3. J lost 3 bases, V lost 6 bases, and 4 bases had no gene match. Per the germline V gene, CDR1 is MNHEY and CDR2 is SVGAGI. This chain's CDR3 is CASRVGQGDYEQYF. In nucleotides, the CDR3 is TGTGCCAGCAGAGTGGGACAGGGGGACTACGAGCAGTACTTC.

The sample holds many counts of this clonotype. The genes are TRBV19 and TRBJ2-7; TRBD2 matches at 13 bases. The V gene end was trimmed by 3 bases and the J gene end by 5 bases; junction bases not matched to a gene: 7. Germline V gene sequence: CDR1 LNHDA, CDR2 SQIVND (reference sequence). This CDR3 is built from 16 residues. CDR3 DNA sequence: TGTGCCAGTAGTATGGGACTAGCGGGAAGGCCGGACGAGCAGTACTTC. Translating gives CASSMGLAGRPDEQYF.

This clonotype has at least ten counts. The chain carries TRBV30 and TRBJ2-6; D unresolved. Per germline, CDR1 GTSNPN and CDR2 SVGIG (reference sequence). The ends were cut back, 3 bases at V and 0 bases at J, with 3 bases in the middle. The CDR3 has 13 amino acids. The CDR3 is CAWRISGANVLTF. The CDR3, as DNA: TGTGCCTGGAGGATCTCTGGGGCCAACGTCCTGACTTTC. Filled out from reference TRBV30 and TRBJ2-6, the complete variable domain reads SQTIHQWPATLVQPVGSPLSLECTVEGTSNPNLYWYRQAAGRGLQLLFYSVGIGQISSEVPQNLSASRPQDRQFILSSKKLLLSDSGFYLCAWRISGANVLTFGAGSRLTVL.

The chain recombines TRBV6-2 or TRBV6-3 with TRBJ2-7; 7 bases align to TRBD2. Looked up from germline, CDR1 is MNHEY and CDR2 is SVGEGT. After removal of 3 bases from V and 2 bases from J, the junction contained 19 bases not matched to a gene. The CDR3 spans 19 residues. The CDR3 coding sequence is TGTGCCAGCAGTTATGAGTCTGGACTAGGAGGCCTGGGAGCCTACGAGCAGTACTTC. Its translation: CASSYESGLGGLGAYEQYF.

J is TRBJ2-7 and V is TRBV6-1; no clear D gene. CDR3 length: 15 residues. V was trimmed by 4 bases and J by 3 bases, leaving 16 bases between them. The germline V gene has CDR1 MNHNS and CDR2 SASEGT. The DNA of the CDR3 is TGTGCCAGCAGTGTGAACAGACAAGGGTTCTACGAGCAGTACTTC. Amino acid sequence: CASSVNRQGFYEQYF.

This clonotype was counted at least ten times. This chain links TRBV6-5 with TRBJ1-5, with 9 bases identical to TRBD1. V lost 4 bases and J lost 5; bases outside the gene matches: 15. CDR1 and CDR2 from the germline V gene are MNHEY and SVGAGI. The CDR3 loop spans 18 amino acids. CDR3 nucleotide sequence: TGTGCCAGCAGTTCCTCACTAACTGGGACAGGGTCCCATCAGCCCCAGCATTTT. Amino acids: CASSSSLTGTGSHQPQHF.

This clonotype was observed at least ten times. Sequence at one end of the junction differs from germline and may be a read error. The chain links TRBV2 to TRBJ1-5, with D unclear. Germline CDR1 is SNHLY and CDR2 is FYNNEI. CDR3 size: 12 residues. The CDR3 bases are TGTGCCAGCTGTGATAGCAATCAGCCCCAGCATTTT. Amino acids: CASCDSNQPQHF.

Many counts were recorded for this clonotype. The chain uses TRBV29-1 and TRBJ2-2; no definite D call. V lost 7 bases, J lost 2 bases, and 11 bases lay in between. Per germline, CDR1 SQVTM and CDR2 ANQGSEA. The CDR3 consists of 13 residues. The CDR3 nucleotides are TGCAGCGCGGACGTAAAAAACACCGGGGAGCTGTTTTTT. Translating gives CSADVKNTGELFF.

This clonotype has only one observation. The V gene is TRBV7-3, the J gene TRBJ2-7, with 11 nucleotides matching TRBD1. Trimming at V came to 2 bases and at J to 5 bases, leaving 5 bases not matched to a gene. The CDR3 loop spans 15 amino acids. Germline-derived CDR1 and CDR2 are SGHTA and FQGTGA. CDR3 sequence reads: CASSLARTGGDEQYF. CDR3 sequence (DNA): TGTGCCAGCAGCTTAGCGCGGACAGGGGGCGACGAGCAGTACTTC.